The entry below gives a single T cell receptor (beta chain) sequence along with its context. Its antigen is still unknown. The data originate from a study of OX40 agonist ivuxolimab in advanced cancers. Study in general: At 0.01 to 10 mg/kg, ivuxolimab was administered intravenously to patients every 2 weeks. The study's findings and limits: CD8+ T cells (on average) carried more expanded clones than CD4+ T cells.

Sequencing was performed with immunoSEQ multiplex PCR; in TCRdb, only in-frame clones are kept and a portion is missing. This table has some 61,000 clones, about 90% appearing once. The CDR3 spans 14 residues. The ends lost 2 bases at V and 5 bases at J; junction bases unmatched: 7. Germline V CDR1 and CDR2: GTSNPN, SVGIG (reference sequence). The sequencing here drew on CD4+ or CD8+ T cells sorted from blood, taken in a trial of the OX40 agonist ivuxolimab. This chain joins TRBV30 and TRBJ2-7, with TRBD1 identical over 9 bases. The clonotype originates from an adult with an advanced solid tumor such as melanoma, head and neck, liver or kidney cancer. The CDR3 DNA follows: TGTGCCTGGAGTAGGGGGGGACAGGGCCACGAGCAGTACTTC. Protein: CAWSRGGQGHEQYF.